This T cell receptor (beta chain) originates from a study of blood T cells in healthy people across ages. Using a J-beta primer mix together with a sample-barcoded 5' primer, a second PCR was run for about 7 to 12 cycles. Every cDNA molecule carried a tag from a template-switch adaptor bearing 12 random nucleotides. TCRdb redid the calling of the 5' RACE reads with MiXCR, one entry per CDR3 protein. Among hundreds of thousands of distinct CDR3 sequences listed, around half were seen once. The CDR3 runs to 12 residues. V was shortened by 6 bases and J by 4 bases, with 9 bases between the two germline ends. Germline V lookup: CDR1 MDHEN, CDR2 SYDVKM. A word on this clonotype: Its antigen is still unknown.

Each donor had approximately 10 milliliters of peripheral blood drawn. Study outcomes and limitations: A strong correlation was seen between TCR beta diversity and naive T cell percentage.

The receptor's source is a woman in her fifties or sixties in good health. Sequenced material: blood. The chain employs TRBV28 and TRBJ1-1, with no clear D. CDR3 protein: CASRLQRTEAFF. The CDR3 coding sequence is TGTGCCAGCAGGCTACAACGCACTGAAGCTTTCTTT. Using reference TRBV28 and TRBJ1-1 for the parts outside the CDR3, the full variable domain is DVKVTQSSRYLVKRTGEKVFLECVQDMDHENMFWYRQDPGLGLRLIYFSYDVKMKEKGDIPEGYSVSREKKERFSLILESASTNQTSMYLCASRLQRTEAFFGQGTRLTVV.